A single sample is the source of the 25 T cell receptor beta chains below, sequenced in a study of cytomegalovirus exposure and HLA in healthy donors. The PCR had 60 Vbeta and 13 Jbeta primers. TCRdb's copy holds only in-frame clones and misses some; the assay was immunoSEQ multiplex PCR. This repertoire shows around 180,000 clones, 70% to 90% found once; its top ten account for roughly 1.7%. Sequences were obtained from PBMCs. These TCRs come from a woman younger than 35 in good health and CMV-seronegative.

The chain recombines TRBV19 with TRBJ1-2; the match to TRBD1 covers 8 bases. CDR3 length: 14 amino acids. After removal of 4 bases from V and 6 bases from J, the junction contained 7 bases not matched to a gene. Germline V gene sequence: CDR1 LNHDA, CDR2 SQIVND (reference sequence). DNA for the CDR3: TGTGCCAGTAGTACGTTGGACAGGGCGGATGGCTACACCTTC. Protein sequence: CASSTLDRADGYTF.

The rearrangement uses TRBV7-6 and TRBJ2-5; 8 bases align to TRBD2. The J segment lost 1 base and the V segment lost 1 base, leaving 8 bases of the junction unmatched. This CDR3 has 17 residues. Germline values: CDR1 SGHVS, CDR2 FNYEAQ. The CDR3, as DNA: TGTGCCAGCAGCTTAGGTCTCGGGGGGGGGCCCCAAGAGACCCAGTACTTC. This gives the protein CASSLGLGGGPQETQYF. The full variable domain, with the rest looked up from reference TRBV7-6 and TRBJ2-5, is GAGVSQSPRYKVTKRGQDVALRCDPISGHVSLYWYRQALGQGPEFLTYFNYEAQQDKSGLPNDRFSAERPEGSISTLTIQRTEQRDSAMYRCASSLGLGGGPQETQYFGPGTRLLVL.

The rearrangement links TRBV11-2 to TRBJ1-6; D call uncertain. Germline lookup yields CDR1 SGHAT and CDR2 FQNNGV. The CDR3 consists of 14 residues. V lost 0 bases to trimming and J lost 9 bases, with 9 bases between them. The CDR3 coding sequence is TGTGCCAGCAGCTTAGATTATTCAGGTTCACCCCTCCACTTT. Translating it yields CASSLDYSGSPLHF.

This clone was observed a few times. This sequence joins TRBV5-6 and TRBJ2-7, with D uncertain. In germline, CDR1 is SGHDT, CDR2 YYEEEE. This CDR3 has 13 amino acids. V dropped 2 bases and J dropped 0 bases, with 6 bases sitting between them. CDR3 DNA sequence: TGTGCCAGCAGCTTATTGGCCTCCTACGAGCAGTACTTC. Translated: CASSLLASYEQYF.

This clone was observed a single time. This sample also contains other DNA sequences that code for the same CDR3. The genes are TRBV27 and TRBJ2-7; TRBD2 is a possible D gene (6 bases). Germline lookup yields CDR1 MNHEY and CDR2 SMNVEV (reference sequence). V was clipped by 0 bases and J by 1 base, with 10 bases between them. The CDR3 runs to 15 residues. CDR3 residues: CASSLSRGISYEQYF. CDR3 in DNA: TGTGCCAGCAGTTTATCCCGGGGGATTTCCTACGAGCAGTACTTC.

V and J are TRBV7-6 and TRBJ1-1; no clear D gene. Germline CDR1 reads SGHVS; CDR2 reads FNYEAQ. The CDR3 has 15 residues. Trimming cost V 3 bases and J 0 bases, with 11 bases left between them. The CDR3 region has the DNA TGTGCCAGCAGCTTCTCCGACACGATGAACACTGAAGCTTTCTTT. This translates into CASSFSDTMNTEAFF.

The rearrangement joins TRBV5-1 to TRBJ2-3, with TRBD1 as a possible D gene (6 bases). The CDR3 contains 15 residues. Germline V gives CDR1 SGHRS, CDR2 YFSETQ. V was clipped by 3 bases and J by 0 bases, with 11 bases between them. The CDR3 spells CASSSGTSSTDTQYF. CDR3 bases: TGCGCCAGCAGCTCCGGGACATCGAGCACAGATACGCAGTATTTT. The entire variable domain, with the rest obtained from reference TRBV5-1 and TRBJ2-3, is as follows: KAGVTQTPRYLIKTRGQQVTLSCSPISGHRSVSWYQQTPGQGLQFLFEYFSETQRNKGNFPGRFSGRQFSNSRSEMNVSTLELGDSALYLCASSSGTSSTDTQYFGPGTRLTVL.

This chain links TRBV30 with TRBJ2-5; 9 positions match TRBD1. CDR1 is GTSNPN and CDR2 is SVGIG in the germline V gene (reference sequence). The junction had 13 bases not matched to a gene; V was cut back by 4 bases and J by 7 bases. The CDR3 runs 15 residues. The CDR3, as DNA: TGTGCCTGGACTCCCTCCGGGACAGGGACCGGGACCCAGTACTTC. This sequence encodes CAWTPSGTGTGTQYF.

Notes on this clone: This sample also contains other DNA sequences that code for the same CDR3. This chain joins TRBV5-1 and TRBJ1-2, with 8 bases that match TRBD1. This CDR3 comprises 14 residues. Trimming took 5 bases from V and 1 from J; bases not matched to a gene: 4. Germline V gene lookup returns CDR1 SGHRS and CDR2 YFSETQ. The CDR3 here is CASSPGQGNYGYTF. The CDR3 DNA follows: TGCGCCAGCAGTCCCGGACAGGGTAACTATGGCTACACCTTC.

Written as DNA, the CDR3 is TGTGCCAGCAGCTTAGTTCTCTCTGGAAACACCATATATTTT. Translating it yields CASSLVLSGNTIYF. The chain has TRBV7-2 and TRBJ1-3, with D unresolved. Trimming cost V 1 base and J 0 bases, with 4 bases left between them. Germline V CDR1 and CDR2: SGHTA, FQGNSA. The CDR3 is 14 amino acids.

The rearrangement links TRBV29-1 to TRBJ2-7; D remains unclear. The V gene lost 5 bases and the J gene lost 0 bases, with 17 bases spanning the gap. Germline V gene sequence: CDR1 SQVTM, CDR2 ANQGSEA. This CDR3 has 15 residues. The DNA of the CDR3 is TGCAGCGTTCGATCGCGGTCTTCGAGCTCCTACGAGCAGTACTTC. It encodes CSVRSRSSSSYEQYF.

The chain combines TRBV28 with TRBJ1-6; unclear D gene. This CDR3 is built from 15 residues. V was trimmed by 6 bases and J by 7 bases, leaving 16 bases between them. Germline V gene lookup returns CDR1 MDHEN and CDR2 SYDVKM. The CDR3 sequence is CASSRPGFGNSPLHF. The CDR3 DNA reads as TGTGCCAGCAGCCGCCCAGGTTTTGGGAATTCACCCCTCCACTTT.

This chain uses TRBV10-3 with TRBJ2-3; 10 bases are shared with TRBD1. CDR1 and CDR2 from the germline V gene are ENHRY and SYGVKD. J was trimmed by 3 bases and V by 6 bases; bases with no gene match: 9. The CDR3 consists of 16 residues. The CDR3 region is CAIRGPRTGGTDTQYF. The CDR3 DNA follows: TGTGCCATCAGGGGGCCTCGGACAGGGGGTACAGATACGCAGTATTTT.

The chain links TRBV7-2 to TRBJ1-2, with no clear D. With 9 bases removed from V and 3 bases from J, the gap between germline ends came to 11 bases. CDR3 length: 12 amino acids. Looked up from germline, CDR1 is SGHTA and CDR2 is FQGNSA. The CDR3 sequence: CASTGIDYGYTF. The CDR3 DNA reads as TGTGCCAGTACTGGTATTGACTATGGCTACACCTTC.

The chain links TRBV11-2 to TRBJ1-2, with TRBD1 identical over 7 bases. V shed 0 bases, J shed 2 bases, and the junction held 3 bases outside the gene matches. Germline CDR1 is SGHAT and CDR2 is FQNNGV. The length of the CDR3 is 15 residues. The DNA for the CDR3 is TGTGCCAGCAGCTTAGATCGGGGACAGAACTATGGCTACACCTTC. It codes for CASSLDRGQNYGYTF.

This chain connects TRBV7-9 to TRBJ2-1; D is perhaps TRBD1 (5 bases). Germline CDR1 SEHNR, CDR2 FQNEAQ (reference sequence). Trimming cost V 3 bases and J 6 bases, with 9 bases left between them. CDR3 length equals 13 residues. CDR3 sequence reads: CASSFAGPNEQFF. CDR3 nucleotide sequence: TGTGCCAGCAGCTTCGCAGGGCCCAATGAGCAGTTCTTC.

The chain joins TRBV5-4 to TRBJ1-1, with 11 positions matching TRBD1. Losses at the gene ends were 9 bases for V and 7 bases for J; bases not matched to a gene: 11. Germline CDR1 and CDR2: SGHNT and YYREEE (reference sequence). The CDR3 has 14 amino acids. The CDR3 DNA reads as TGTGCCACCAGAAAGGGACAGGGGGTAAGTGAAGCTTTCTTT. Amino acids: CATRKGQGVSEAFF.

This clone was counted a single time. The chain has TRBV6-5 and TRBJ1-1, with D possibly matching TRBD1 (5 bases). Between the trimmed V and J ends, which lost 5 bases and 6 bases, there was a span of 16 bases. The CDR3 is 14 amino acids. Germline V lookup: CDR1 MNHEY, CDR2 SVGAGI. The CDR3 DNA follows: TGTGCCAGCAGTCCTTCGACAGCTGGCCCTGAAGCTTTCTTT. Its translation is CASSPSTAGPEAFF.

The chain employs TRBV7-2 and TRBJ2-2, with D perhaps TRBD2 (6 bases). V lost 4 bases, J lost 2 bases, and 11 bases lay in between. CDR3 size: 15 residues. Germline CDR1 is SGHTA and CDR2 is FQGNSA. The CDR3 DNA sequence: TGTGCCAGCAGCTCGGGACTTCCTAACACCGGGGAGCTGTTTTTT. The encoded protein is CASSSGLPNTGELFF.

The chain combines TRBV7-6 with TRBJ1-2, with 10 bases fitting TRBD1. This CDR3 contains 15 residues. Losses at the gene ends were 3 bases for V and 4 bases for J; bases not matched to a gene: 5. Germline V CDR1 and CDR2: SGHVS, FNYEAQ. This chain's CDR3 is CASSLGQGNVYGYTF. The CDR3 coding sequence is TGTGCCAGCAGCTTGGGACAGGGGAATGTCTATGGCTACACCTTC.

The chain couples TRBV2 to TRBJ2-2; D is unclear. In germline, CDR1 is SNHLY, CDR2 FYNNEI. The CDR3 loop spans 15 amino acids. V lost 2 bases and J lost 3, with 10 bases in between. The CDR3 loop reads CASSERQTYTGELFF. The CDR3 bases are TGTGCCAGCAGTGAACGGCAGACTTACACCGGGGAGCTGTTTTTT.

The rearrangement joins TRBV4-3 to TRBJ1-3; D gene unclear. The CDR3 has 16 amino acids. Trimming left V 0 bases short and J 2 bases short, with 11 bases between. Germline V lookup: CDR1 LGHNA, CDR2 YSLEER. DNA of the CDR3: TGCGCCAGCAGCCAAGATATGATGAGGGCTGGAAACACCATATATTTT. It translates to CASSQDMMRAGNTIYF.

CDR3: CASSPPGLSYNEQFF. The DNA for the CDR3 is TGTGCCAGCTCACCTCCGGGACTATCCTACAATGAGCAGTTCTTC. V gene TRBV18 combines with J gene TRBJ2-1, with 7 nucleotides matching TRBD2. This CDR3 region has 15 residues. Trimming took 3 bases from V and 1 from J; bases not matched to a gene: 3. Germline V gives CDR1 KGHSH, CDR2 LQKENI.

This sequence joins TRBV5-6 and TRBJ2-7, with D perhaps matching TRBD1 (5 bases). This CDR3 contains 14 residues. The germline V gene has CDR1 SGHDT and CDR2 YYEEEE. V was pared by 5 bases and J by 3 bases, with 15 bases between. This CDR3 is CASSKGAVNYEQYF. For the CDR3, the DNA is TGTGCCAGCAGTAAAGGGGCGGTTAACTACGAGCAGTACTTC.

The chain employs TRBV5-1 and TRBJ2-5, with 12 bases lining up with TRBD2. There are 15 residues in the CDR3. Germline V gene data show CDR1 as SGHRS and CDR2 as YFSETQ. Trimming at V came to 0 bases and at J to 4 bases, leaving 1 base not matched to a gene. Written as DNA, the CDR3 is TGCGCCAGCAGCTTGGAGGGACTAGCGGGAGAGACCCAGTACTTC. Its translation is CASSLEGLAGETQYF.